A selection of T cell receptor beta chains follows, all from one sample in a study of shared clonotypes between healthy human individuals. Generated by immunoSEQ multiplex PCR, the TCRdb table keeps only in-frame clones and is missing some. Here the sample spans approximately 2,200,000 clones, more than 85% being singletons. Sequencing input: naive CD8+ T cells from PBMCs. These receptors all stem from a man aged 18 to 29 in good health. Some clones in this sample may be carry-over from other donors' samples. CDR3s leave out the opening cysteine and the closing phenylalanine or tryptophan. The order of the fields is CDR3 protein, V gene, J gene, D gene. A D gene is named only where the DNA matches it firmly.

ASSSVGGALNNEQF	TRBV7-3	TRBJ2-1	.
ASSADFQGATGYT	TRBV9	TRBJ1-2	TRBD1
ASSLAGTGEYEQY	TRBV19	TRBJ2-7	TRBD1
ASSLPTGGSLNEQF	TRBV7-6	TRBJ2-1	TRBD1
ASSPSGGSAYEQY	TRBV4-1	TRBJ2-7	.
ASSLSPIDGYT	TRBV5-1	TRBJ1-2	.
ASSYSSGRGNEQF	TRBV11-2	TRBJ2-1	TRBD2
SARGGTSKF	TRBV20-1	TRBJ2-1	TRBD2
ASSQEGHTGELF	TRBV4-1	TRBJ2-2	.
ASSESVGGHEQY	TRBV10-2	TRBJ2-7	TRBD1
ASSQVYGTPTYEQY	TRBV4-3	TRBJ2-7	.
ASSSRLAGGGRWAYEQY	TRBV13	TRBJ2-7	TRBD2
ASSPWGGLTEAF	TRBV5-5	TRBJ1-1	.
ASSQLRRESISYEQY	TRBV4-1	TRBJ2-7	.
ASSLRLAGGIEQF	TRBV28	TRBJ2-1	TRBD2
ASGRPRGEDTGELF	TRBV19	TRBJ2-2	.
SVVQRRGRYYGYT	TRBV29-1	TRBJ1-2	.
ASRRFLAGGETQY	TRBV27	TRBJ2-5	TRBD2
ASSQVGPTGKLYNEQF	TRBV4-2	TRBJ2-1	.
ASGLGGGITEAF	TRBV11-2	TRBJ1-1	TRBD1
ASTSGTEAF	TRBV2	TRBJ1-1	.
ASSHTSGLSYEQY	TRBV4-1	TRBJ2-7	.
ASELATGELF	TRBV28	TRBJ2-2	.
ASRAGAGGVHEQY	TRBV7-8	TRBJ2-7	TRBD2
ASSLRGQGRNGYT	TRBV5-1	TRBJ1-2	TRBD1
ASSSPDRLGETQY	TRBV5-4	TRBJ2-5	.
ASSPLSGEGTGELF	TRBV7-9	TRBJ2-2	.
AWSVVGRALYEQY	TRBV30	TRBJ2-7	TRBD2
ASSLGLAGSPSYEQY	TRBV7-8	TRBJ2-7	TRBD2
ASSFLGLWDEQY	TRBV28	TRBJ2-7	.
ASSHHSAYEQY	TRBV6-5	TRBJ2-7	.
AISASGRDEQY	TRBV10-3	TRBJ2-7	TRBD2
ASSFGPTGTIEQY	TRBV27	TRBJ2-7	.